Listed below are T cell receptor beta chains from one sample, sequenced in a study of graft-versus-host responses after intestinal transplantation. Their antigens are not known. Sequencing used immunoSEQ multiplex PCR; TCRdb keeps in-frame clones, though not all of them. The repertoire includes more than 65,000 clones, about 89% of them detected once, and around 0.35% sits in the top ten. This specimen was unstimulated CD4+ T cells sorted from spleen or lymph node cells, taken before intestinal transplant. The receptors here all came from a human donor who received an intestinal transplant. The CDR3 runs from the conserved cysteine through the conserved F or W. Each record gives: CDR3 DNA, CDR3 protein, CDR3 length, D gene, clone size, J gene, V gene. A D gene is named only where the DNA matches it firmly. Clone size is stated in some rows and not others, as once, few, many or a class when expanded.

TGTGCCAGCAGTCCCACGCTGACTAGCGGGAGGGCCGGTGAGCAGTTCTTC | CASSPTLTSGRAGEQFF | 17 | TRBD2 | - | TRBJ2-1 | TRBV27
TGTGCCAGCAGCTTAACGTTTGCCCCCCTAGGCACCGGGGAGCTGTTTTTT | CASSLTFAPLGTGELFF | 17 | - | - | TRBJ2-2 | TRBV7-3
TGTGCCAGCAGTGACATGTCTAGCGGGTCTACCTACGAGCAGTACTTC | CASSDMSSGSTYEQYF | 16 | TRBD2 | - | TRBJ2-7 | TRBV28
TGCAGCGTTTATCTCGAGGACAGAGTAGCCAAAAACATTCAGTACTTC | CSVYLEDRVAKNIQYF | 16 | - | once | TRBJ2-4 | TRBV29-1
TGCGCCAGCAGCTGGGGGGGCGGGGATACGCAGTATTTT | CASSWGGGDTQYF | 13 | - | - | TRBJ2-3 | TRBV5-1
TGTGCCAGCGCCCCAGGCCAGGGATCGCACGAGCAGTACTTC | CASAPGQGSHEQYF | 14 | - | - | TRBJ2-7 | TRBV25-1
TGTGCCAGCAGCCCCCAAGAGGTAGGGGCTGGCACAGATACGCAGTATTTT | CASSPQEVGAGTDTQYF | 17 | - | - | TRBJ2-3 | TRBV4-2
TGTGCCAGCACACAGGGTACGGACAAAAACATTCAGTACTTC | CASTQGTDKNIQYF | 14 | - | - | TRBJ2-4 | TRBV5-4
TGTGCCAGCAGCTCGTCAGGCACCGGCGATACGCAGTATTTT | CASSSSGTGDTQYF | 14 | - | - | TRBJ2-3 | TRBV11-2
TGCGCCAGCAGCCCTCGGAGGGGACTAGCGGGGGGCGAAGAGACCCAGTACTTC | CASSPRRGLAGGEETQYF | 18 | TRBD2 | - | TRBJ2-5 | TRBV5-1
TGTGCCATCAGTCGGGGGGGCACAGATACGCAGTATTTT | CAISRGGTDTQYF | 13 | TRBD2 | once | TRBJ2-3 | TRBV10-3
TGTGCCAGCAGTTTATTGCTGACATACTATGGCTACACCTTC | CASSLLLTYYGYTF | 14 | - | - | TRBJ1-2 | TRBV28
TGTGCCAGCAGGCACGGGAATGGCTACACCTTC | CASRHGNGYTF | 11 | - | - | TRBJ1-2 | TRBV28
TGTGCCAGCAGCCAAGACCCGACTAGTGGCAATGAGCAGTTCTTC | CASSQDPTSGNEQFF | 15 | - | - | TRBJ2-1 | TRBV4-2
TGTGCCTGGAGCGTGACTGGCTCCTACAATGAGCAGTTCTTC | CAWSVTGSYNEQFF | 14 | - | once | TRBJ2-1 | TRBV30
TGTGCCAGCAGCGGACAGTTCTCTGGAAACACCATATATTTT | CASSGQFSGNTIYF | 14 | - | - | TRBJ1-3 | TRBV2
TGTGCCAGCAGTTTTGGACACACCTACGAGCAGTACTTC | CASSFGHTYEQYF | 13 | - | - | TRBJ2-7 | TRBV6-5
TGTGCCAGCAGCCCGAACGCGGGGGGGTGGAATGAGCAGTTCTTC | CASSPNAGGWNEQFF | 15 | TRBD2 | - | TRBJ2-1 | TRBV7-3
TGTGCCAGCAGCTTAGGGACAGGGTTGGGGCAGTACTTC | CASSLGTGLGQYF | 13 | TRBD1 | once | TRBJ2-7 | TRBV11-2
TGCGCCAGCACTCGACCCGAGGGCGGAGCCTACGAGCAGTACTTC | CASTRPEGGAYEQYF | 15 | - | - | TRBJ2-7 | TRBV5-1
TGTGCCAGTACCCCGGACAGAGCTAATCAGCCCCAGCATTTT | CASTPDRANQPQHF | 14 | - | - | TRBJ1-5 | TRBV19
TGTGCCAGCAGTGAAGGCCAGGGTAGAAAGACCCAGTACTTC | CASSEGQGRKTQYF | 14 | - | - | TRBJ2-5 | TRBV6-1
TGTGCCATCAGTGAGTCTGTGTCGGGGGGTCAACGTGGAAACACCATATATTTT | CAISESVSGGQRGNTIYF | 18 | - | - | TRBJ1-3 | TRBV10-3
TGCGCCAGCAGCTTGGTTCCGACAGGGGACTCCTACAATGAGCAGTTCTTC | CASSLVPTGDSYNEQFF | 17 | TRBD1 | - | TRBJ2-1 | TRBV5-1
TGTGCCAGCAGCTCACAAAGGAACACTGAAGCTTTCTTT | CASSSQRNTEAFF | 13 | - | - | TRBJ1-1 | TRBV11-2
TGTGCCATCAGTGAGTCAGGCGGTAGCTCCTACAATGAGCAGTTCTTC | CAISESGGSSYNEQFF | 16 | - | - | TRBJ2-1 | TRBV10-3
TGTGCCAGCAGCACCCGGGACAGGGCTAGCTCCTACGAGCAGTACTTC | CASSTRDRASSYEQYF | 16 | TRBD1 | - | TRBJ2-7 | TRBV4-2
TGTGCCAGCAGACTAGCGGGAGGGCTGAGGGGGACAGATACGCAGTATTTT | CASRLAGGLRGTDTQYF | 17 | TRBD2 | - | TRBJ2-3 | TRBV5-4
TGTGCCAGCAGCCTAGAGGGACTCGCCTTCAATGAGCAGTTCTTC | CASSLEGLAFNEQFF | 15 | - | - | TRBJ2-1 | TRBV9
TGTGCCAGCAGCCAAGATTCAGGCCCCGATGGGAACATTCAGTACTTC | CASSQDSGPDGNIQYF | 16 | - | - | TRBJ2-4 | TRBV4-2
TGTGCCAGAAGCTTTCCCTTAGCGGTATACGAGCAGTACTTC | CARSFPLAVYEQYF | 14 | - | - | TRBJ2-7 | TRBV5-3
TGTGCCAGCAGTAAGACACAAGCCAAAAACATTCAGTACTTC | CASSKTQAKNIQYF | 14 | - | - | TRBJ2-4 | TRBV6-6
TGTGCCAGCGGGACTAGCGGGATCAGCTCCTACGAGCAGTACTTC | CASGTSGISSYEQYF | 15 | TRBD2 | - | TRBJ2-7 | TRBV7-9
TGTGCCTGGGAACCCGGGACAGGGGGCACTCAGCCCCAGCATTTT | CAWEPGTGGTQPQHF | 15 | TRBD1 | - | TRBJ1-5 | TRBV30
TGTGCCATTGCAGGGGGCGCGTCTGGAAACACCATATATTTT | CAIAGGASGNTIYF | 14 | TRBD1 | - | TRBJ1-3 | TRBV6-6
TGTGCCAGCGGGGACAGGGGGCGTGTAGCTGAAGCTTTCTTT | CASGDRGRVAEAFF | 14 | TRBD1 | - | TRBJ1-1 | TRBV28
TGTGCCAGCAGCGTAGAGCCAGGGCTTACTATCTATGGCTACACCTTC | CASSVEPGLTIYGYTF | 16 | - | - | TRBJ1-2 | TRBV9
TGTGCCAGCAGCTCACGCTTACAGGAATTAGAGACCCAGTACTTC | CASSSRLQELETQYF | 15 | - | - | TRBJ2-5 | TRBV7-9
TGCGCCAGCAGCCAAATAGCGAATTACAACACCGGGGAGCTGTTTTTT | CASSQIANYNTGELFF | 16 | - | - | TRBJ2-2 | TRBV4-1
TGTGCCAGCAGCTTGGGCGCGGGAGAGACCCAGTACTTC | CASSLGAGETQYF | 13 | - | few | TRBJ2-5 | TRBV5-6
TGCGCCAGCAGGACAGGGTCCGCTTTGCAAGAGACCCAGTACTTC | CASRTGSALQETQYF | 15 | TRBD1 | - | TRBJ2-5 | TRBV5-1
TGTGCCAGCAGCCCCCCAGGACAGGCTCACGGCTACACCTTC | CASSPPGQAHGYTF | 14 | TRBD1 | - | TRBJ1-2 | TRBV7-9
TGTGCCAGCAGTTACTCGGGAGCCAGCTCCTACGAGCAGTACTTC | CASSYSGASSYEQYF | 15 | - | - | TRBJ2-7 | TRBV6-5
TGTGCCAGCAGTCCCCTAGGGAGGGGCTTGGGAAACACCATATATTTT | CASSPLGRGLGNTIYF | 16 | - | - | TRBJ1-3 | TRBV27
TGTGCCAGCAGTTCCGGGGACAGGGTGGGGGAGCAGTACTTC | CASSSGDRVGEQYF | 14 | TRBD1 | - | TRBJ2-7 | TRBV28
TGCGCCAGCAGCCCGGACAGGGGTCCGCTAAAGCAGTACTTC | CASSPDRGPLKQYF | 14 | TRBD1 | - | TRBJ2-7 | TRBV5-1
TGTGCCAGCAGCCAGGACACTAGCGGGGCGTCCTACGAGCAGTACTTC | CASSQDTSGASYEQYF | 16 | TRBD2 | - | TRBJ2-7 | TRBV4-2
TGTGCCAGCAGTTACAGCGGGAGGGGGACAGATACGCAGTATTTT | CASSYSGRGTDTQYF | 15 | TRBD2 | - | TRBJ2-3 | TRBV28
TGCGCCAGCAGCCAAAGTATGAGACCGGGGTACAATGAGCAGTTCTTC | CASSQSMRPGYNEQFF | 16 | - | - | TRBJ2-1 | TRBV4-1